Below, 32 T cell receptor beta chains from the same sample are listed, as sequenced in a study of T cell responses to AZD1222 COVID-19 vaccine. Produced via immunoSEQ multiplex PCR; TCRdb's table is partial and in-frame only. This table has 90,000 to 130,000 clones, 70% to 90% appearing once. The sequencing here drew on peripheral blood, taken 28 days after the second AZD1222 dose. These TCRs come from an adult who received the AZD1222 COVID-19 vaccine.

This sequence joins TRBV6-5 and TRBJ2-2; D gene uncertain. Looked up from germline, CDR1 is MNHEY and CDR2 is SVGAGI. V was cut by 0 bases and J by 3 bases, with 8 bases left in between. The CDR3 has 15 amino acids. CDR3 sequence (DNA): TGTGCCAGCAGTTACTCGGGTCCTTACACCGGGGAGCTGTTTTTT. Amino acid sequence: CASSYSGPYTGELFF.

This chain uses TRBV12-3 or TRBV12-4 with TRBJ1-1; D uncertain. The CDR3 runs to 13 residues. Trimming took off 5 bases at V and 4 bases at J, with 11 bases between the two ends. The CDR3 protein is CASSLLLGTEAFF. For the CDR3, the DNA is TGTGCCAGCAGTCTACTCTTGGGCACTGAAGCTTTCTTT.

V is TRBV29-1 and J is TRBJ1-2; D remains ambiguous. Between the trimmed V and J ends, which lost 4 bases and 2 bases, there was a span of 14 bases. This CDR3 contains 14 residues. The germline V gene has CDR1 SQVTM and CDR2 ANQGSEA. The CDR3 bases are TGCAGCGTTGTATCCTGGACGGAGAACTATGGCTACACCTTC. It specifies CSVVSWTENYGYTF. The full variable domain, its missing parts supplied by reference TRBV29-1 and TRBJ1-2, is SAVISQKPSRDICQRGTSLTIQCQVDSQVTMMFWYRQQPGQSLTLIATANQGSEATYESGFVIDKFPISRPNLTFSTLTVSNMSPEDSSIYLCSVVSWTENYGYTFGSGTRLTVV.

The chain combines TRBV6-5 with TRBJ2-1; 8 positions match TRBD1. The CDR3 totals 14 residues. Germline V gives CDR1 MNHEY, CDR2 SVGAGI. The junction had 12 bases not matched to a gene; V was cut back by 10 bases and J by 7 bases. The CDR3 is CATANRDRLNEQFF. The CDR3 DNA reads as TGTGCCACCGCGAACCGGGACAGGCTTAATGAGCAGTTCTTC.

The rearrangement joins TRBV5-1 to TRBJ1-2; TRBD1 might be the D (6 bases). Germline-derived CDR1 and CDR2 are SGHRS and YFSETQ. V dropped 0 bases and J dropped 3 bases, with 9 bases sitting between them. This CDR3 has 14 amino acids. In DNA form, the CDR3 reads TGCGCCAGCAGCTTGGACAGGGCGGACTATGGCTACACCTTC. Protein product: CASSLDRADYGYTF.

The chain links TRBV2 to TRBJ1-4, with TRBD1 matching over 8 bases. Germline CDR1 reads SNHLY; CDR2 reads FYNNEI. Trimming removed 7 bases from V and 7 bases from J; junction bases left unmatched: 11. This CDR3 region has 15 residues. For the CDR3, the DNA is TGTGCCAGCACTATCGGACAGGGTGGCTTTGAAAAACTGTTTTTT. It translates to CASTIGQGGFEKLFF.

The DNA of the CDR3 is TGTGCCAGCAGCCAGATGCAGACCCAGTACTTC. This gives the protein CASSQMQTQYF. This chain uses TRBV11-2 with TRBJ2-5; D gene ambiguous. Trimming removed 5 bases from V and 6 bases from J, with 7 bases in between. The germline gives CDR1 SGHAT, CDR2 FQNNGV. This CDR3 has 11 amino acids. The whole variable domain, filled in from reference TRBV11-2 and TRBJ2-5, reads EAGVAQSPRYKIIEKRQSVAFWCNPISGHATLYWYQQILGQGPKLLIQFQNNGVVDDSQLPKDRFSAERLKGVDSTLKIQPAKLEDSAVYLCASSQMQTQYFGPGTRLLVL.

V is TRBV19 and J is TRBJ1-6, with 7 bases aligning to TRBD1. The CDR3 loop spans 17 amino acids. With 5 bases clipped from V and 0 bases from J, the junction kept 7 bases outside the gene matches. Germline CDR1 is LNHDA and CDR2 is SQIVND (reference sequence). The CDR3 DNA follows: TGTGCCAGTAGTGGGCCGGGACAGAGCTCCTATAATTCACCCCTCCACTTT. Its translation: CASSGPGQSSYNSPLHF. Complete variable domain (other parts from reference TRBV19 and TRBJ1-6): DGGITQSPKYLFRKEGQNVTLSCEQNLNHDAMYWYRQDPGQGLRLIYYSQIVNDFQKGDIAEGYSVSREKKESFPLTVTSAQKNPTAFYLCASSGPGQSSYNSPLHFGNGTRLTVT.

This chain uses TRBV11-2 with TRBJ2-7; D unresolved. Germline CDR1 is SGHAT and CDR2 is FQNNGV. This CDR3 contains 12 residues. V lost 5 bases and J lost 2, with 7 bases in between. The CDR3 here is CASSPAPYEQYF. The CDR3 DNA is TGTGCCAGCAGCCCCGCGCCCTACGAGCAGTACTTC.

The chain couples TRBV5-8 to TRBJ1-3; 8 bases line up with TRBD1. This CDR3 spans 14 amino acids. V gave up 3 bases and J gave up 8 bases; unmatched junction bases: 7. Germline V gives CDR1 SGHTS, CDR2 YDEGEE. The CDR3 nucleotides read TGTGCCAGCAGCTGGACAGGGTCGGCGGACACCATATATTTT. Amino acid sequence: CASSWTGSADTIYF.

This clone has a single count. V gene TRBV12-3 or TRBV12-4 combines with J gene TRBJ1-4, with D unclear. The CDR3 is 12 residues long. V gave up 3 bases and J gave up 6 bases, with 5 bases separating them. CDR3 sequence (DNA): TGTGCCAGCAGTTTGTCCGATGAAAAACTGTTTTTT. It translates to CASSLSDEKLFF.

The count of this clone is one. The gene calls are TRBV27 and TRBJ1-5, with D tentatively TRBD1 (5 bases). The CDR3 consists of 15 residues. V was shortened by 4 bases and J by 9 bases, with 19 bases between the two germline ends. CDR1 and CDR2 (germline): MNHEY, SMNVEV (reference sequence). The CDR3 loop reads CASSYSWGSVRPQHF. Here the CDR3 DNA reads TGTGCCAGCAGTTATTCCTGGGGGTCAGTTCGGCCCCAGCATTTT.

The CDR3: CASSPTGTEATNEKLFF. CDR3 nucleotide sequence: TGTGCCAGCAGCCCGACTGGGACGGAAGCAACTAATGAAAAACTGTTTTTT. The genes are TRBV7-9 and TRBJ1-4, with D tentatively TRBD1 (5 bases). The V and J ends lost 5 bases and 0 bases respectively, with 16 bases between them. The CDR3 sequence is 17 residues long. CDR1 is SEHNR and CDR2 is FQNEAQ in the germline V gene (reference sequence). The full variable domain, completed using reference TRBV7-9 and TRBJ1-4, is DTGVSQNPRHKITKRGQNVTFRCDPISEHNRLYWYRQTLGQGPEFLTYFQNEAQLEKSRLLSDRFSAERPKGSFSTLEIQRTEQGDSAMYLCASSPTGTEATNEKLFFGSGTQLSVL.

The sample holds one count of this clone. The gene calls are TRBV21-1 and TRBJ1-6; the table names TRBD1, a call not compared with the DNA. TRBV21-1 is marked as a pseudogene. CDR3 size: 18 residues. CDR3 coding DNA: TGTGCCAGCAGCAAAGCCCACGCCGACAGGGGGCGGTTTTCACCCCTCCACTTT. Translation gives CASSKAHADRGRFSPLHF.

V and J are TRBV10-3 and TRBJ1-5; no clear D gene. Per the germline V gene, CDR1 is ENHRY and CDR2 is SYGVKD. V lost 2 bases and J lost 12, with 11 bases in between. This CDR3 region has 12 residues. DNA for the CDR3: TGTGCCATCAGTGAGACCGCCCGCCACCAGCATTTT. It encodes CAISETARHQHF.

This chain links TRBV19 with TRBJ1-1; D remains unclear. Between the trimmed V and J ends, which lost 5 bases and 2 bases, there was a span of 9 bases. Germline CDR1 is LNHDA and CDR2 is SQIVND (reference sequence). The CDR3 is made up of 13 amino acids. DNA of the CDR3: TGTGCCAGTAGTTCACAGCGCAACACTGAAGCTTTCTTT. It encodes CASSSQRNTEAFF.

CDR3 sequence: CASSLYNLRGYTF. As DNA, the CDR3 is TGTGCCAGCAGCTTGTACAACCTCCGCGGCTACACCTTC. The gene calls are TRBV5-6 and TRBJ1-2, with D hard to call. V was clipped by 1 base and J by 8 bases, with 12 bases between them. The CDR3 covers 13 residues. From germline, CDR1 is SGHDT and CDR2 YYEEEE.

The chain has TRBV14 and TRBJ2-7; D might be TRBD2 (6 bases). V lost 3 bases to trimming and J lost 4 bases, with 10 bases between them. Per germline, CDR1 SGHDN and CDR2 FVKESK. The CDR3 has 13 residues. The CDR3 is CASSHGRPYEQYF. In nucleotides, the CDR3 is TGTGCCAGCAGCCACGGGAGACCATACGAGCAGTACTTC.

Written as DNA, the CDR3 is TGTGCCACTCATGGCCCCCAGGGAGGAAATGTAGGCTATGGCTACACCTTC. Protein product: CATHGPQGGNVGYGYTF. This sequence joins TRBV27 and TRBJ1-2, with a possible D match to TRBD1 (5 bases). The V end was cut by 10 bases, the J end by 4 bases, with 28 bases between. This CDR3 has 17 residues. Germline V gene data show CDR1 as MNHEY and CDR2 as SMNVEV (reference sequence).

The V call is TRBV28, the J call TRBJ1-2; perhaps TRBD1 as D (6 bases). This CDR3 has 17 residues. V shed 4 bases and J shed 0 bases, with 18 bases lying between them. Per germline, CDR1 MDHEN and CDR2 SYDVKM. The DNA for the CDR3 is TGTGCCAGCAGTTCCCCCCTTTGGCGGGACACTAACTATGGCTACACCTTC. Translating gives CASSSPLWRDTNYGYTF.

V is TRBV11-3 and J is TRBJ1-2; TRBD1 is a possible D gene (6 bases). V lost 5 bases and J lost 6, with 22 bases in between. The CDR3 runs 16 residues. CDR1 is SGHNT and CDR2 is YENEEA in the germline V gene. The CDR3 bases are TGTGCCAGCAGCGACCCTTATGGGGAGAGGGGGAATGGCTACACCTTC. Translated, it gives CASSDPYGERGNGYTF.

This clone was seen a few times. The V and J genes are TRBV28 and TRBJ2-1; D possibly uses TRBD1 or TRBD2 (5 bases each). The V gene lost 8 bases and the J gene lost 15 bases, with 17 bases spanning the gap. Germline lookup yields CDR1 MDHEN and CDR2 SYDVKM. The CDR3 loop spans 11 amino acids. The CDR3 here is CASGGREGGFF. CDR3 in DNA: TGTGCCAGCGGGGGTCGAGAGGGCGGGTTCTTC.

The chain is built from TRBV15 and TRBJ1-4; 7 bases line up with TRBD1. Trimming took 3 bases from V and 6 from J; bases not matched to a gene: 4. Germline values: CDR1 LNHNV, CDR2 YYDKDF (reference sequence). The CDR3 has 14 residues. The CDR3 protein is CATSSGQADEKLFF. CDR3 coding DNA: TGTGCCACCAGCAGCGGACAGGCGGATGAAAAACTGTTTTTT.

The genes are TRBV2 and TRBJ1-1, with a tentative D call TRBD1 (5 bases). V lost 3 bases and J lost 0, with 14 bases in between. The CDR3 has 16 amino acids. Germline lookup yields CDR1 SNHLY and CDR2 FYNNEI. CDR3 in amino acids: CASSESGRGMNTEAFF. CDR3 nucleotides: TGTGCCAGCAGTGAGAGCGGTCGGGGCATGAACACTGAAGCTTTCTTT.

The chain combines TRBV19 with TRBJ2-7; 10 positions match TRBD1. Germline lookup yields CDR1 LNHDA and CDR2 SQIVND (reference sequence). The J segment lost 5 bases and the V segment lost 5 bases, leaving 6 bases of the junction unmatched. The CDR3 covers 14 residues. CDR3 in amino acids: CASSVDRGLNEQYF. The CDR3 DNA sequence: TGTGCCAGTAGTGTCGACAGGGGGCTCAACGAGCAGTACTTC. Full variable domain (remainder filled in from reference TRBV19 and TRBJ2-7): DGGITQSPKYLFRKEGQNVTLSCEQNLNHDAMYWYRQDPGQGLRLIYYSQIVNDFQKGDIAEGYSVSREKKESFPLTVTSAQKNPTAFYLCASSVDRGLNEQYFGPGTRLTVT.

This clone was observed a single time. The chain employs TRBV12-3 or TRBV12-4 and TRBJ2-7; D is unclear. The length of the CDR3 is 13 residues. V was shortened by 4 bases and J by 2 bases, with 9 bases between the two germline ends. CDR3: CASSYGSPYEQYF. The CDR3 nucleotides are TGTGCCAGCAGTTACGGCTCTCCCTACGAGCAGTACTTC.

The rearrangement uses TRBV19 and TRBJ1-6, with TRBD1 identical over 11 bases. This CDR3 comprises 17 residues. Per the germline V gene, CDR1 is LNHDA and CDR2 is SQIVND (reference sequence). V was clipped by 6 bases and J by 9 bases; unmatched bases: 13. CDR3 loop: CASSSPAGTGGSSPLHF. In DNA, the CDR3 is TGTGCCAGTAGCAGCCCCGCCGGGACAGGGGGAAGTTCACCCCTCCACTTT.

The rearrangement links TRBV27 to TRBJ2-2, with 9 bases matching TRBD2. The V gene end was trimmed by 3 bases and the J gene end by 5 bases; junction bases not matched to a gene: 7. The CDR3 has 16 residues. Germline CDR1 reads MNHEY; CDR2 reads SMNVEV (reference sequence). DNA of the CDR3: TGTGCCAGCAGTTTTCAGTCTAGCGGGGCTACCGGGGAGCTGTTTTTT. This codes for CASSFQSSGATGELFF.

The chain links TRBV5-1 to TRBJ1-6; no definite D call. Germline CDR1 is SGHRS and CDR2 is YFSETQ. V shed 0 bases and J shed 2 bases, with 9 bases lying between them. The CDR3 contains 16 residues. CDR3 loop: CASSLEVRTYNSPLHF. The DNA for the CDR3 is TGCGCCAGCAGCTTGGAGGTTAGGACCTATAATTCACCCCTCCACTTT.

This rearrangement joins TRBV6-1 to TRBJ1-4; 9 positions agree with TRBD1. V dropped 3 bases and J dropped 11; count of bases not matched to a gene: 7. This CDR3 has 14 amino acids. The V gene's germline CDR1 is MNHNS and CDR2 SASEGT. For the CDR3, the DNA is TGTGCCAGCAGTGAGGGACAGGGCGGCGGGAAACTGTTTTTT. Encoded protein: CASSEGQGGGKLFF.

This clone was recorded only once. Written as DNA, the CDR3 is TGTGCCAGCAGCCCAAGCGGAGGTCAACTCTCCTACAATGAGCAGTTCTTC. Translating gives CASSPSGGQLSYNEQFF. The chain is built from TRBV7-7 and TRBJ2-1, with a possible D match to TRBD2 (5 bases). Per the germline V gene, CDR1 is SSHAT and CDR2 is FNYEAQ (reference sequence). This CDR3 is built from 17 residues. V lost 5 bases and J lost 0, with 17 bases in between.

The genes are TRBV7-8 and TRBJ1-6; 7 nucleotides match TRBD1. The CDR3 is 16 amino acids. The germline CDR1 and CDR2 sequences are SGHVS and FQNEAQ. V gave up 5 bases and J gave up 7 bases; unmatched junction bases: 11. This CDR3 reads CASSPPEGQKNSPLHF. CDR3 bases: TGTGCCAGCAGCCCACCCGAGGGACAGAAGAATTCACCCCTCCACTTT.